Listed here are 21 T cell receptor beta chains from one sample, sequenced in a study of cytomegalovirus exposure and HLA in healthy donors. The PCR had 60 Vbeta and 13 Jbeta primers. Repertoires were generated with immunoSEQ multiplex PCR, while TCRdb's copy carries only in-frame clones and drops some. The sample contains approximately 150,000 clones, about 80% of which appear only once. Sequenced input: PBMCs. These receptor sequences come from a woman in her forties or fifties in good health and CMV-seronegative.

This chain joins TRBV2 and TRBJ2-7; D is possibly TRBD2 (5 bases). Germline V lookup: CDR1 SNHLY, CDR2 FYNNEI. Trimming removed 10 bases at V and 4 bases at J, with 11 bases between. The length of the CDR3 is 11 residues. In DNA form, the CDR3 reads TGTGCCACCAACCGGGGATACGAGCAGTACTTC. Its protein is CATNRGYEQYF. The variable domain in full, with the rest retrieved from reference TRBV2 and TRBJ2-7, is EPEVTQTPSHQVTQMGQEVILRCVPISNHLYFYWYRQILGQKVEFLVSFYNNEISEKSEIFDDQFSVERPDGSNFTLKIRSTKLEDSAMYFCATNRGYEQYFGPGTRLTVT.

The chain combines TRBV6-1 with TRBJ1-1; no clear D. Per germline, CDR1 MNHNS and CDR2 SASEGT. The CDR3 spans 14 residues. The V and J ends lost 5 bases and 0 bases respectively, with 10 bases between them. CDR3 amino acids: CASSLEWLNTEAFF. The CDR3 nucleotides are TGTGCCAGCAGTCTAGAGTGGTTGAACACTGAAGCTTTCTTT.

This clone has only one observation. The rearrangement uses TRBV29-1 and TRBJ2-7, with a possible D match to TRBD1 (6 bases). The CDR3 has 17 amino acids. V was pared by 4 bases and J by 2 bases, with 24 bases between. In germline, CDR1 is SQVTM, CDR2 ANQGSEA. The CDR3 sequence: CSVVLILGGDPPYEQYF. The DNA for the CDR3 is TGCAGCGTTGTCCTGATCCTTGGGGGCGATCCCCCCTACGAGCAGTACTTC.

This clone was seen a handful of times. The chain employs TRBV7-2 and TRBJ2-3, with D unclear. The germline V gene has CDR1 SGHTA and CDR2 FQGNSA. V shed 3 bases and J shed 3 bases, with 4 bases lying between them. This CDR3 spans 12 amino acids. The CDR3: CASSFMTDTQYF. For the CDR3, the DNA is TGTGCCAGCAGCTTTATGACAGATACGCAGTATTTT. Supplemented by reference TRBV7-2 and TRBJ2-3, the full variable domain reads GAGVSQSPSNKVTEKGKDVELRCDPISGHTALYWYRQSLGQGLEFLIYFQGNSAPDKSGLPSDRFSAERTGGSVSTLTIQRTQQEDSAVYLCASSFMTDTQYFGPGTRLTVL.

This clone was observed once. The chain employs TRBV6-1 and TRBJ2-5; D not certain. The end of the DNA aligns better with TRBJ2-7, so the J call may be wrong. Per the germline V gene, CDR1 is MNHNS and CDR2 is SASEGT. This CDR3 is 10 amino acids long. The CDR3 loop is CASRSYEQYF. CDR3 DNA: TGTGCCAGCAGATCTTACGAGCAGTACTTC.

V and J are TRBV5-4 and TRBJ2-3; the match to TRBD2 covers 9 bases. CDR3 length: 15 amino acids. J gave up 4 bases and V 3 bases, and 6 bases lay outside the gene matches. Germline CDR1 reads SGHNT; CDR2 reads YYREEE (reference sequence). CDR3 sequence reads: CASSSGTSRADTQYF. CDR3 sequence (DNA): TGTGCCAGCAGCTCCGGGACTAGCAGGGCAGATACGCAGTATTTT.

The V gene is TRBV28, the J gene TRBJ1-5, with TRBD1 identical over 10 bases. This CDR3 comprises 16 residues. Germline assignment: CDR1 MDHEN and CDR2 SYDVKM. The V segment lost 6 bases and the J segment 11 bases; nucleotides outside the gene matches: 16. CDR3 amino acids: CASSPPGTGDGSAQHF. The CDR3 coding sequence is TGTGCCAGCAGCCCCCCCGGGACAGGGGACGGTTCAGCCCAGCATTTT.

This chain links TRBV10-3 with TRBJ1-2; D is ambiguous. V was shortened by 11 bases and J by 2 bases, with 15 bases between the two germline ends. The CDR3 totals 13 residues. Germline lookup yields CDR1 ENHRY and CDR2 SYGVKD. The DNA for the CDR3 is TGTGCCCATGCCCCTGACACGAACTATGGCTACACCTTC. It is translated as CAHAPDTNYGYTF.

This clone turned up a few times. The chain is built from TRBV4-3 and TRBJ2-6; possibly TRBD1 for D (6 bases). This CDR3 comprises 21 residues. The germline gives CDR1 LGHNA, CDR2 YSLEER. Trimming removed 5 bases at V and 0 bases at J, with 26 bases between. This chain's CDR3 is CASSFIPRGTGSSSGANVLTF. The CDR3 nucleotides are TGCGCCAGCAGCTTCATCCCCCGGGGCACAGGGTCGAGCTCTGGGGCCAACGTCCTGACTTTC.

Points on this clone: Distinct nucleotide sequences in the sample also encode this CDR3. The V gene is TRBV7-2, the J gene TRBJ1-1; D not certain. Per germline, CDR1 SGHTA and CDR2 FQGNSA. The CDR3 is 11 residues long. V shed 3 bases and J shed 5 bases, with 4 bases lying between them. The CDR3 DNA follows: TGTGCCAGCAGCTTGAGGACTGAAGCTTTCTTT. Amino acid sequence: CASSLRTEAFF.

V is TRBV19 and J is TRBJ2-7; no firm D call. Germline-derived CDR1 and CDR2 are LNHDA and SQIVND (reference sequence). The V end was cut by 7 bases, the J end by 0 bases, with 13 bases between. CDR3 length: 14 residues. The CDR3 here is CASKSTGLSYEQYF. The CDR3 nucleotides are TGTGCCAGTAAATCCACCGGTCTCTCCTACGAGCAGTACTTC.

The CDR3 loop reads CASSPLSEEGLSNQPQHF. The CDR3 nucleotides read TGTGCCAGCAGCCCTCTCTCGGAGGAGGGGCTTAGCAATCAGCCCCAGCATTTT. The chain links TRBV11-3 to TRBJ1-5, with a possible D match to TRBD1 (5 bases). The CDR3 totals 18 residues. Trimming took off 5 bases at V and 0 bases at J, with 20 bases between the two ends. Germline V CDR1 and CDR2: SGHNT, YENEEA.

This clone was seen only a few times. CDR3 DNA: TGTGCCAGCACCTGGACAGGCCCGAACACTGAAGCTTTCTTT. This translates into CASTWTGPNTEAFF. The chain uses TRBV6-1 and TRBJ1-1; 7 bases match TRBD1. The CDR3 is 14 amino acids. V lost 7 bases and J lost 1; bases outside the gene matches: 6. Germline lookup yields CDR1 MNHNS and CDR2 SASEGT.

J is TRBJ2-1 and V is TRBV6-5; tentative D call: TRBD1 (5 bases). The CDR3 is 12 amino acids. Germline CDR1 and CDR2: MNHEY and SVGAGI. The V end was cut by 2 bases, the J end by 7 bases, with 6 bases between. The CDR3 loop reads CASSYRQNEQFF. Written as DNA, the CDR3 is TGTGCCAGCAGTTACCGACAGAATGAGCAGTTCTTC.

The J gene is TRBJ2-7, the V gene TRBV7-2; D perhaps matches TRBD1 (5 bases). From germline, CDR1 is SGHTA and CDR2 FQGNSA. This CDR3 has 13 amino acids. Trimming removed 5 bases at V and 1 base at J, with 9 bases between. The CDR3 spells CASSIDRSYEQYF. In nucleotides, the CDR3 is TGTGCCAGCAGCATAGACAGATCCTACGAGCAGTACTTC.

This chain joins TRBV5-8 and TRBJ2-2, with D possibly being TRBD2 (6 bases). The CDR3 has 17 amino acids. Germline values: CDR1 SGHTS, CDR2 YDEGEE. Trimming shortened V by 0 bases and J by 2 bases, and 14 bases separated the two germline ends. The CDR3 sequence: CASSLGFGSGNTGELFF. The CDR3 nucleotides read TGTGCCAGCAGCTTGGGGTTTGGTAGCGGTAACACCGGGGAGCTGTTTTTT.

This rearrangement joins TRBV2 to TRBJ1-5; tentatively, D is TRBD1 (5 bases). The CDR3 contains 13 residues. From germline, CDR1 is SNHLY and CDR2 FYNNEI. Trimming stripped 8 bases from V and 0 bases from J, with 8 bases between. CDR3 region: CASVTDSNQPQHF. CDR3 coding DNA: TGTGCCAGCGTGACAGATAGCAATCAGCCCCAGCATTTT.

J is TRBJ2-6 and V is TRBV7-9; 7 bases line up with TRBD1. This CDR3 contains 16 residues. The germline V gene has CDR1 SEHNR and CDR2 FQNEAQ (reference sequence). V shed 6 bases, J shed 3 bases, and the junction held 8 bases outside the gene matches. The CDR3 loop is CASRPRDSFGANVLTF. The CDR3 region has the DNA TGTGCCAGCAGACCCCGGGACAGTTTTGGGGCCAACGTCCTGACTTTC.

The J gene is TRBJ1-5, the V gene TRBV5-1; D call uncertain. The length of the CDR3 is 14 residues. With 0 bases removed from V and 2 bases from J, the gap between germline ends came to 6 bases. Germline V gene lookup returns CDR1 SGHRS and CDR2 YFSETQ. CDR3 sequence reads: CASSLGAGNQPQHF. CDR3 bases: TGCGCCAGCAGCTTGGGGGCAGGCAATCAGCCCCAGCATTTT. The full variable domain, its missing parts supplied by reference TRBV5-1 and TRBJ1-5, is KAGVTQTPRYLIKTRGQQVTLSCSPISGHRSVSWYQQTPGQGLQFLFEYFSETQRNKGNFPGRFSGRQFSNSRSEMNVSTLELGDSALYLCASSLGAGNQPQHFGDGTRLSIL.

CDR3 bases: TGTGCCAGCAGCCAACTACTAGCGGGAGGGTTGAATGAGCAGTTCTTC. Its protein is CASSQLLAGGLNEQFF. This chain links TRBV4-2 with TRBJ2-1, with 13 positions matching TRBD2. The V segment lost 2 bases and the J segment 7 bases; nucleotides outside the gene matches: 5. The CDR3 extends over 16 amino acids. Looked up from germline, CDR1 is LGHNA and CDR2 is YNFKEQ.

This clone was observed a single time. V gene TRBV6-5 combines with J gene TRBJ2-3, with D tentatively TRBD2 (5 bases). CDR1 is MNHEY and CDR2 is SVGAGI in the germline V gene. V was shortened by 4 bases and J by 0 bases, with 11 bases between the two germline ends. This CDR3 is built from 15 residues. The CDR3 coding sequence is TGTGCCAGCAGTTTGGGAGAGTCCAGCACAGATACGCAGTATTTT. Translation gives CASSLGESSTDTQYF.